The following is a T cell receptor beta chain sequence with its context. Antigen: not known. The data are from a study of T cell responses to AZD1222 COVID-19 vaccine. About the study: Second-dose intervals near 4 or 12 weeks were combined.

Between the trimmed V and J ends, which lost 2 bases and 4 bases, there was a span of 17 bases. Germline V gene sequence: CDR1 SNHLY, CDR2 FYNNEI. The CDR3 has 16 amino acids. Regarding the study as a whole: Reports say nearly half of spike-specific TCRs go after unmutated variant regions. Among vaccine-associated CD4 TCRs, coverage spanned spike, with dominance at 160-218 and 743-854. Clonal diversity may have been underestimated, and the donors were mostly white British, with more females than males.

Measured with immunoSEQ multiplex PCR; TCRdb has only the in-frame clones, and not every one. The sample records approximately 99,000 clones, about 86% being singletons. This chain links TRBV2 with TRBJ1-1; D not certain. The TCR was taken from an adult in good health. This specimen was peripheral blood, taken on day 0 of AZD1222 vaccination. The CDR3 spells CASSERARIGSTEAFF. Written as DNA, the CDR3 is TGTGCCAGCAGTGAACGGGCCAGAATAGGGTCCACTGAAGCTTTCTTT.